A single sample gave rise to the 9 T cell receptor beta chains below, sequenced in a study of response to subunit inactivated influenza vaccine. TCRdb used MiXCR to reprocess the RT-PCR reads, holding one entry per CDR3 protein. The top ten hold about 1.9% of the sample, which has 450,000 to 550,000 distinct CDR3 sequences, roughly 23% seen once. The sequences come from CD4+ T cells sorted from PBMCs, collected more than 4 days after vaccination. These receptors were collected from a man between 50 and 59 years old who received an inactivated influenza vaccine.

The rearrangement uses TRBV20-1 and TRBJ2-3, with TRBD2 identical over 7 bases. After removal of 2 bases from V and 0 bases from J, the junction contained 5 bases not matched to a gene. Germline lookup yields CDR1 DFQATT and CDR2 SNEGSKA (reference sequence). The CDR3 is made up of 15 amino acids. CDR3 sequence: CSARWPSGSTDTQYF. The CDR3 coding sequence is TGCAGTGCTAGATGGCCTAGCGGCAGCACAGATACGCAGTATTTT.

The chain joins TRBV4-3 to TRBJ1-1, with a weak D call TRBD1 (5 bases). Trimming left V 1 base short and J 5 bases short, with 14 bases between. Germline loops: CDR1 LGHNA, CDR2 YSLEER. This CDR3 region has 15 residues. The CDR3 DNA sequence: TGCGCCAGCAGCCAAGCAAAGGGGCGGAATACTGAAGCTTTCTTT. Protein: CASSQAKGRNTEAFF.

This clonotype was seen more than once but under ten times. V is TRBV12-3 or TRBV12-4 and J is TRBJ1-3, with D possibly being TRBD1 (6 bases). The CDR3 is made up of 14 amino acids. V was shortened by 6 bases and J by 4 bases, with 13 bases between the two germline ends. CDR3 DNA: TGTGCCAGCAGGCCACAGGGCGCGGGAAACACCATATATTTT. Its protein product is CASRPQGAGNTIYF.

This clonotype showed up just a few times. This chain joins TRBV7-9 and TRBJ1-6; D perhaps matches TRBD1 (5 bases). The CDR3 loop spans 14 amino acids. V lost 3 bases and J 8 bases, leaving 11 bases between the germline ends. Germline assignment: CDR1 SEHNR and CDR2 FQNEAQ (reference sequence). The CDR3 DNA follows: TGTGCCAGCAGCTTCACAGGAGCGCATTCACCCCTCCACTTT. This encodes CASSFTGAHSPLHF.

The CDR3 spells CASSQTSGRYEQYF. CDR3 DNA sequence: TGTGCCAGCAGCCAGACTAGCGGGAGGTACGAGCAGTACTTC. The chain combines TRBV3-1 with TRBJ2-7, with TRBD2 identical over 13 bases. CDR1 and CDR2 (germline): LGHDT, YNNKEL (reference sequence). The CDR3 length is 14 residues. V lost 3 bases to trimming and J lost 4 bases; unmatched junction nucleotides: 0.

The gene calls are TRBV7-2 and TRBJ2-7; 8 bases are a match to TRBD1. The germline V gene encodes CDR1 SGHTA and CDR2 FQGNSA. J gave up 3 bases and V 6 bases, and 10 bases lay outside the gene matches. This CDR3 has 15 residues. CDR3: CASSLSRDRNYEQYF. The CDR3 coding sequence is TGTGCCAGCAGTTTAAGCCGGGACAGGAACTACGAGCAGTACTTC.

The gene calls are TRBV3-1 and TRBJ2-1; 11 bases are shared with TRBD2. CDR3 size: 15 residues. J lost 10 bases, V lost 1 base, and 6 bases had no gene match. Germline values: CDR1 LGHDT, CDR2 YNNKEL (reference sequence). The CDR3 reads CASSQGSGGAGEQFF. CDR3 sequence (DNA): TGTGCCAGCAGCCAAGGTAGCGGGGGGGCTGGGGAGCAGTTCTTC.

V usage is TRBV19 and J usage is TRBJ2-6; TRBD2 is a possible D gene (5 bases). The V and J ends lost 8 bases and 3 bases respectively, with 11 bases between them. The V gene's germline CDR1 is LNHDA and CDR2 SQIVND (reference sequence). The CDR3 runs to 14 residues. The CDR3 loop reads CASRSGGGANVLTF. The CDR3 DNA reads TGTGCCAGTCGAAGCGGCGGTGGGGCCAACGTCCTGACTTTC.

This clonotype appeared once. The CDR3 reads CASSLGLHTGELFF. The CDR3 DNA follows: TGTGCCAGCAGCTTAGGGCTACACACCGGGGAGCTGTTTTTT. The rearrangement uses TRBV7-2 and TRBJ2-2; D gene ambiguous. This CDR3 has 14 residues. V lost 1 base to trimming and J lost 3 bases, with 6 bases between them. Germline V gene lookup returns CDR1 SGHTA and CDR2 FQGNSA.